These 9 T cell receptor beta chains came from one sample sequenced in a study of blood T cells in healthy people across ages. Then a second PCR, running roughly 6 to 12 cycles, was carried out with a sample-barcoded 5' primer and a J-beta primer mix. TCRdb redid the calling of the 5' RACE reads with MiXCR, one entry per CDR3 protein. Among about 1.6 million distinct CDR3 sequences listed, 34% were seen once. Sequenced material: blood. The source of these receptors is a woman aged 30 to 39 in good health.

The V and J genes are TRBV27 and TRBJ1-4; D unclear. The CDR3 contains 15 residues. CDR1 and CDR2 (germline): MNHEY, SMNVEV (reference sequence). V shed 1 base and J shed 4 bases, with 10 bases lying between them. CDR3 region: CASSLLNRFNEKLFF. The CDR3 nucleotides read TGTGCCAGCAGTTTATTAAACAGATTTAATGAAAAACTGTTTTTT.

In nucleotides, the CDR3 is TGTGCCAGCAGCTCGGATTTTGCAGGAAACACCATATATTTT. This translates into CASSSDFAGNTIYF. V and J are TRBV7-2 and TRBJ1-3; the D is unclear. This CDR3 has 14 amino acids. The V gene's germline CDR1 is SGHTA and CDR2 FQGNSA. Trimming left V 4 bases short and J 4 bases short, with 11 bases between.

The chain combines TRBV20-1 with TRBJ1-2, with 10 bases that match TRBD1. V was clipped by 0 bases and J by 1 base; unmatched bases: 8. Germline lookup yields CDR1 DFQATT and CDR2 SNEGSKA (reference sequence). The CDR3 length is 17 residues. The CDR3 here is CSARDFGQGVLNYGYTF. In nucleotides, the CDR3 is TGCAGTGCTAGAGATTTCGGACAGGGGGTGCTTAACTATGGCTACACCTTC.

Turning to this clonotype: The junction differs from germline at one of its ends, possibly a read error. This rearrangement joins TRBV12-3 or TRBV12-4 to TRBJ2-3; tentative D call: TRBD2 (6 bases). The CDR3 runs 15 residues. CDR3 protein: CASSLATRSTDMQYF. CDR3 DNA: TGCGCCAGCAGTTTAGCGACTAGGAGCACAGATATGCAGTATTTT.

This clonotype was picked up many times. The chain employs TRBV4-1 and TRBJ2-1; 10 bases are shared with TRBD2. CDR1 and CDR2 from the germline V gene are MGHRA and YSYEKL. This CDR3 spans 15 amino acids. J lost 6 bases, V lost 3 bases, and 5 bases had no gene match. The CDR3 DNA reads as TGCGCCAGCAGCCACCTTAGCGGGAGGAGCAATGAGCAGTTCTTC. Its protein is CASSHLSGRSNEQFF.

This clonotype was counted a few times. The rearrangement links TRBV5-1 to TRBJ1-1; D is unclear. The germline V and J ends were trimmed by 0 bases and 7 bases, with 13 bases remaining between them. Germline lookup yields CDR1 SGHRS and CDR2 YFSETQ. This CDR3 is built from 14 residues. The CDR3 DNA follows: TGCGCCAGCAGCTTGGCGTCACTACCCGATGAAGCTTTCTTT. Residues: CASSLASLPDEAFF.

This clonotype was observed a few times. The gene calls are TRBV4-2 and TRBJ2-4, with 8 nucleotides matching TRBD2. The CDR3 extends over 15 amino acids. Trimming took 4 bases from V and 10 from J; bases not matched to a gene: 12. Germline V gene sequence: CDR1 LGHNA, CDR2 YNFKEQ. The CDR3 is CASSPVGGGRLIQYF. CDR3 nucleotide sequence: TGTGCCAGCAGCCCGGTCGGGGGGGGCCGTCTTATTCAGTACTTC.

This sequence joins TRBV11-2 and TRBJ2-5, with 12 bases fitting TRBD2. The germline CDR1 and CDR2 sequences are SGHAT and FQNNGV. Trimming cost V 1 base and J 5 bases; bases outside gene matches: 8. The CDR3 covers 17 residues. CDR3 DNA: TGTGCCAGCAGCTTAGGGCTAGCGGGGGGGTGGGGTGAGACCCAGTACTTC. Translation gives CASSLGLAGGWGETQYF. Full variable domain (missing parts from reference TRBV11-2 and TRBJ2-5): EAGVAQSPRYKIIEKRQSVAFWCNPISGHATLYWYQQILGQGPKLLIQFQNNGVVDDSQLPKDRFSAERLKGVDSTLKIQPAKLEDSAVYLCASSLGLAGGWGETQYFGPGTRLLVL.

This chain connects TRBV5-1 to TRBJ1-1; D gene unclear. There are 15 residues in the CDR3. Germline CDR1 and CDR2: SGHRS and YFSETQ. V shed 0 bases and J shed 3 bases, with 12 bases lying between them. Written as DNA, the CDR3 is TGCGCCAGCAGCTTGGAATTGGCTCGGGACACTGAAGCTTTCTTT. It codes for CASSLELARDTEAFF.